These T cell receptor beta chains were read from a single sample in a study of cytomegalovirus exposure and HLA in healthy donors. Generated by immunoSEQ multiplex PCR, the TCRdb table keeps only in-frame clones and is missing some. The table lists about 140,000 clones, approximately 79% of them singletons. The sequenced material came from PBMCs. Source of these receptors: a woman in her 50s in good health and CMV-seropositive. Both conserved end residues are part of each CDR3. Fields, in order: clone size, J gene, CDR3 length, D gene, V gene, CDR3 DNA, CDR3 protein. The D gene is left open where the match is weak. Clone size is shown for a subset of rows, as once, few, many or a class of expanded clone.

>.|TRBJ1-2|17|.|TRBV7-2
TGTGCCAGCAGCTTATCAAAGGGGCGGACCTCTAACTATGGCTACACCTTC
CASSLSKGRTSNYGYTF
>once|TRBJ2-7|14|TRBD1|TRBV4-2
TGTGCCAGCAGCCAAGGGGACAGACAGGGGAGGCAGTACTTC
CASSQGDRQGRQYF
>.|TRBJ2-2|14|TRBD1|TRBV7-7
TGTGCTAGCAGCTCCGACAGGGGGGCCGGGGAGCTGTTTTTT
CASSSDRGAGELFF
>.|TRBJ2-1|14|.|TRBV11-1
TGTGCCAGCAGCCCTGACTTCTCCTACAATGAGCAGTTCTTC
CASSPDFSYNEQFF
>.|TRBJ2-1|15|TRBD2|TRBV5-5
TGTGCCAGCAGCTCTGGACTAGCGGGGAGCAATGAGCAGTTCTTC
CASSSGLAGSNEQFF
>.|TRBJ1-1|14|.|TRBV4-3
TGCGCCAGCAGCCAAGGACTGATGAACACTGAAGCTTTCTTT
CASSQGLMNTEAFF
>.|TRBJ2-4|15|TRBD1|TRBV28
TGTGCCAGCAGTTCGCAGACAGGGGGCAGGGACATTCAGTACTTC
CASSSQTGGRDIQYF
>.|TRBJ1-6|17|TRBD1|TRBV4-2
TGTGCCAGCAGCCAAGTGGGGACAGGGTCGTATGATTCGCCCCTCCACTTT
CASSQVGTGSYDSPLHF
>.|TRBJ1-1|12|.|TRBV29-1
TGCAGCGTTGTGCGGGGAATCGCGGAAGCTTTCTTT
CSVVRGIAEAFF
>.|TRBJ2-7|17|TRBD1|TRBV9
TGTGCCAGCAGCGGGGGCCGGTCGGGACAGGGAATGGACGAGCAGTACTTC
CASSGGRSGQGMDEQYF
>few|TRBJ1-1|18|TRBD1|TRBV5-5
TGTGCCAGCAGCTGGGATCAGACAGGGGGCGTTTGGAACACTGAAGCTTTCTTT
CASSWDQTGGVWNTEAFF
>.|TRBJ2-1|15|TRBD2|TRBV15
TGTGCCACCAGCATCGGACTAGCGGGGATCGGTGAGCAGTTCTTC
CATSIGLAGIGEQFF
>.|TRBJ1-2|14|.|TRBV7-8
TGTGCCAGCAGCTTAGAGTCGGGGATCTATGGCTACACCTTC
CASSLESGIYGYTF
>.|TRBJ2-7|15|.|TRBV6-1
TGTGCCAGCAGTGAAGAGATAGGGGCGGCCTACGAGCAGTACTTC
CASSEEIGAAYEQYF
>.|TRBJ2-1|15|.|TRBV6-4
TGTGCCAGCAGTGACTCATGGAGGGGGGGGAATGAGCAGTTCTTC
CASSDSWRGGNEQFF
>.|TRBJ2-7|14|TRBD1|TRBV7-2
TGTGCCAGCAGCTTCCGGGACAGGGGGCGTGAGCAGTACTTC
CASSFRDRGREQYF
>few|TRBJ2-7|17|TRBD1|TRBV27
TGTGCCAGCAGTCTAGTCCCCGGGACAGGGACCTCCTACGAGCAGTACTTC
CASSLVPGTGTSYEQYF
>.|TRBJ2-7|15|TRBD2|TRBV28
TGTGCCAGCAGTTTAGTGGGGGGGAGCTCCTACGAGCAGTACTTC
CASSLVGGSSYEQYF
>.|TRBJ2-5|15|TRBD1|TRBV7-3
TGTGCCAGCAGCTTAACGGGGACAGGCCAAGAGACCCAGTACTTC
CASSLTGTGQETQYF
>once|TRBJ1-1|19|.|TRBV19
TGTGCCAGTAGTACTCTGAGAAGATCCGGGGAGGCTCGGAACACTGAAGCTTTCTTT
CASSTLRRSGEARNTEAFF
>.|TRBJ2-1|15|TRBD2|TRBV28
TGTGCCAGCAGTCGGTGGGAGGGAACCTACAATGAGCAGTTCTTC
CASSRWEGTYNEQFF
>once|TRBJ1-1|14|.|TRBV10-3
TGTGCCATCAGTGAGTCTAGAACGAATGATGAAGCTTTCTTT
CAISESRTNDEAFF
>.|TRBJ2-2|14|.|TRBV5-8
TGTGCCAGCAGCTCCGGACAGTACACCGGGGAGCTGTTTTTT
CASSSGQYTGELFF
>.|TRBJ2-2|13|.|TRBV6-1
TGTGCCAGCAGAGCGACCCTTTCCGGGGAGCTGTTTTTT
CASRATLSGELFF
>.|TRBJ2-3|19|.|TRBV21-1
TGTGCCAGCAGCAAATGGCTAGCGGGGGCCCCTAACCGATTAGATACGCAGTATTTT
CASSKWLAGAPNRLDTQYF
>.|TRBJ2-1|15|.|TRBV5-4
TGTGCCAGCAGCTTGGAATGGAGCTCCTACAATGAGCAGTTCTTC
CASSLEWSSYNEQFF
>.|TRBJ1-5|15|.|TRBV30
TGTGCCTGGAGTCCCTTCCGACAGCCGGATCAGCCCCAGCATTTT
CAWSPFRQPDQPQHF
>.|TRBJ2-7|13|.|TRBV5-4
TGTGCCAGCAGCTTGGGCGGGACCTACGAGCAGTACTTC
CASSLGGTYEQYF